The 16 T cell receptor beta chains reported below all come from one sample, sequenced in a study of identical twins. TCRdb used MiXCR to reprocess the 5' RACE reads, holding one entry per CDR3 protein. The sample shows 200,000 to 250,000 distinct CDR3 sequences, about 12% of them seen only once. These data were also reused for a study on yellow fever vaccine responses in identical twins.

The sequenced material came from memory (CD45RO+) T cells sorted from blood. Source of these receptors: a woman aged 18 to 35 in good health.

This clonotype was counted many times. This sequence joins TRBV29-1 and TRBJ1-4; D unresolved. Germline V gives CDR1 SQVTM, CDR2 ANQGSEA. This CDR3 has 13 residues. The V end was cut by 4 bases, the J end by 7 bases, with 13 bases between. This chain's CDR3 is CSVGEGSSEKLFF. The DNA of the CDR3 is TGCAGCGTTGGGGAGGGATCTAGTGAAAAACTGTTTTTT.

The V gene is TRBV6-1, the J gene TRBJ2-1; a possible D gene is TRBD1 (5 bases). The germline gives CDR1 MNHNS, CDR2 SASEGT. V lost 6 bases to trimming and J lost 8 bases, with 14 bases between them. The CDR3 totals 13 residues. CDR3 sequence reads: CASSPAGRDEQFF. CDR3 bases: TGTGCCAGCAGCCCCGCAGGCAGGGATGAGCAGTTCTTC.

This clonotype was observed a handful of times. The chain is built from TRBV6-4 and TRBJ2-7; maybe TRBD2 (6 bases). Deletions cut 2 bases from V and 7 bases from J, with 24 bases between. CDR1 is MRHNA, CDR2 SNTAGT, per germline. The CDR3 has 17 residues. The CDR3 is CASSDMGVPVRDCEQYF. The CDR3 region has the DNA TGTGCCAGCAGTGACATGGGGGTTCCTGTGCGGGATTGTGAGCAGTACTTC.

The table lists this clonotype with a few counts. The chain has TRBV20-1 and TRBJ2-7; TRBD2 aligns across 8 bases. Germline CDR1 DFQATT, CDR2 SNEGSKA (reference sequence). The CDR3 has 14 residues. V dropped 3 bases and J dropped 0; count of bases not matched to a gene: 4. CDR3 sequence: CSASQRGFSYEQYF. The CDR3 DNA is TGCAGTGCTAGTCAGCGGGGGTTCTCCTACGAGCAGTACTTC.

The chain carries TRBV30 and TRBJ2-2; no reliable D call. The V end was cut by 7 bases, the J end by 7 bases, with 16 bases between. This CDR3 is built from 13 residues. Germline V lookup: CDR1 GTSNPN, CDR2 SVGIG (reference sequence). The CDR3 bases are TGTGCCTCCACAAGTAATGGGATCGGGGAGCTGTTTTTT. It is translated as CASTSNGIGELFF.

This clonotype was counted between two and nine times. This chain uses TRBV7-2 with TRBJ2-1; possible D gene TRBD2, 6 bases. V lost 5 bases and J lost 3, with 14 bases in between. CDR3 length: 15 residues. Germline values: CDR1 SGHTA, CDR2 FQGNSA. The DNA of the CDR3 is TGTGCCAGCAGCATTAGCGGATTTTTCTACAATGAGCAGTTCTTC. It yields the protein CASSISGFFYNEQFF. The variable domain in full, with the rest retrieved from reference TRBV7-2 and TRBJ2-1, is GAGVSQSPSNKVTEKGKDVELRCDPISGHTALYWYRQSLGQGLEFLIYFQGNSAPDKSGLPSDRFSAERTGGSVSTLTIQRTQQEDSAVYLCASSISGFFYNEQFFGPGTRLTVL.

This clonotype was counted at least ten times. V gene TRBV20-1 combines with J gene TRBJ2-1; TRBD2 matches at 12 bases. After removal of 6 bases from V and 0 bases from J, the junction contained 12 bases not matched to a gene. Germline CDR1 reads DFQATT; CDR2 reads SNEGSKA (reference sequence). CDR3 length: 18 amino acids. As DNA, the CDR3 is TGCAGTGCAACACCGGGACTAGCGGGTCGGAGCTCCTACAATGAGCAGTTCTTC. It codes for CSATPGLAGRSSYNEQFF.

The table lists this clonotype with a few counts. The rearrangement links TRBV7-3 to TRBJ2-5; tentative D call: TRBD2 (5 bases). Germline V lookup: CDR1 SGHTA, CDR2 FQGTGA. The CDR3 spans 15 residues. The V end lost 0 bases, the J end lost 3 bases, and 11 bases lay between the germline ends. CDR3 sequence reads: CASSLTGGPKETQYF. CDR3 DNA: TGTGCCAGCAGCTTAACTGGCGGGCCCAAAGAGACCCAGTACTTC. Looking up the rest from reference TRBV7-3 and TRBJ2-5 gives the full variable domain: GAGVSQTPSNKVTEKGKYVELRCDPISGHTALYWYRQSLGQGPEFLIYFQGTGAADDSGLPNDRFFAVRPEGSVSTLKIQRTERGDSAVYLCASSLTGGPKETQYFGPGTRLLVL.

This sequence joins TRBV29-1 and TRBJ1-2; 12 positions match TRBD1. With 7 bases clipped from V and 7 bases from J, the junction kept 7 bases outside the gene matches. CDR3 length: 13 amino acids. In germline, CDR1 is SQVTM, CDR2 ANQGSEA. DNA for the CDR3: TGCAGCGCGGGACAGGGGGCTTTCGCTGGCTACACCTTC. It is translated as CSAGQGAFAGYTF.

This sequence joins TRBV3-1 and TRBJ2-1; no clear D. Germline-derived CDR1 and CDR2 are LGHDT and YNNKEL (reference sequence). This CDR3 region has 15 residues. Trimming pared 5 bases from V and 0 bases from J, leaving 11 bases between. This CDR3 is CASSYGVSSYNEQFF. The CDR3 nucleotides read TGTGCCAGCAGCTATGGCGTGAGCTCCTACAATGAGCAGTTCTTC.

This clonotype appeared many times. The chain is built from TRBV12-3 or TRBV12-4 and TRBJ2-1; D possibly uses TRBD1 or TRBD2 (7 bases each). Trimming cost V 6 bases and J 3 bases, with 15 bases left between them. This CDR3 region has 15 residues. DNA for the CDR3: TGTGCCAGCAGCGCGACAGGGACTATCTACAATGAGCAGTTCTTC. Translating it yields CASSATGTIYNEQFF.

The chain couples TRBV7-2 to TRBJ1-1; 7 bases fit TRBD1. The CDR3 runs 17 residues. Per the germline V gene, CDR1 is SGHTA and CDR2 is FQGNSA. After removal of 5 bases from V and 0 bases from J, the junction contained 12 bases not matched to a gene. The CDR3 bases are TGTGCCAGCAGCCCCGTCAGGGGGGGCTTCGTGAACACTGAAGCTTTCTTT. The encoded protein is CASSPVRGGFVNTEAFF.

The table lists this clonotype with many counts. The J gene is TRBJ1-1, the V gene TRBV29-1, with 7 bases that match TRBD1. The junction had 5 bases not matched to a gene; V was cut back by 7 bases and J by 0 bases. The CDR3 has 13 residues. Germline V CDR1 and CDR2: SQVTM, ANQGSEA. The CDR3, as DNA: TGCAGCGCTAGACAGGGAATGAACACTGAAGCTTTCTTT. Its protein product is CSARQGMNTEAFF.

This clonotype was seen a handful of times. The chain's CDR3 is CASSPSASTDTQYF. The CDR3 region has the DNA TGTGCCAGCAGCCCAAGCGCCAGCACAGATACGCAGTATTTT. The rearrangement links TRBV12-3 or TRBV12-4 to TRBJ2-3; D is undetermined. CDR3 length: 14 amino acids. V gave up 6 bases and J gave up 0 bases, with 10 bases separating them.

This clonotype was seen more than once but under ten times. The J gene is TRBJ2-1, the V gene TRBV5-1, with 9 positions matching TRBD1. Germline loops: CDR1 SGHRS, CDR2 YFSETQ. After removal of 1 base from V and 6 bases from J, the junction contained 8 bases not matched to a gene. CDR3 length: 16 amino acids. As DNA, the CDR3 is TGCGCCAGCAGCTTGACCGGGACAGGGAGGGGCAATGAGCAGTTCTTC. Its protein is CASSLTGTGRGNEQFF.

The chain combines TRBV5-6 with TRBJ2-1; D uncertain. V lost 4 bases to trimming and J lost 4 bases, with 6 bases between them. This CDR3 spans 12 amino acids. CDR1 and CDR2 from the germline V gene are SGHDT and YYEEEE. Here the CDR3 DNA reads TGTGCCAGCAGCCGCGAATACAATGAGCAGTTCTTC. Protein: CASSREYNEQFF.